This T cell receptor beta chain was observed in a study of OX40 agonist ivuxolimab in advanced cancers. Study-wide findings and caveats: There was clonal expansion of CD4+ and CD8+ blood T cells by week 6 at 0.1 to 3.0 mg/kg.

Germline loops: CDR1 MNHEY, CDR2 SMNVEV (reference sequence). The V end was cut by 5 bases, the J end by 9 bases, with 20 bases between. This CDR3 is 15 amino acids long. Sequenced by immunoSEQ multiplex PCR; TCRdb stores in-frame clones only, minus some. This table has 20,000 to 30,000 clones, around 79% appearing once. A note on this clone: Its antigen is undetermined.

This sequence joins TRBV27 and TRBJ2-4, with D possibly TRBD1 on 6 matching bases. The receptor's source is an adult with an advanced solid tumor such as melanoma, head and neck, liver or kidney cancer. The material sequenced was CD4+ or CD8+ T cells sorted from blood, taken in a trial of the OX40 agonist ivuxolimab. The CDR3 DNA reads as TGTGCCAGCAGTCCCGCTAGGGGGACGGGGCCCATTCAGTACTTC. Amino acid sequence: CASSPARGTGPIQYF.